The 8 T cell receptor beta chains below come from one sample, sequenced in a study of CD8 T cells in ankylosing spondylitis (dated by TCRdb to between 2016 and 2019). The library came from 5' RACE. Data came from an Illumina HiSeq 2500. In-frame beta chains were kept once TCRdb had trimmed the public reads at Q25 with fastp and called clones with MiXCR. Rows are combined by CDR3 protein, so each entry shows the most common genes and DNA. This sample holds under 200,000 distinct CDR3 sequences; 9.8% were observed only once. Clones ranked in the top ten supply around 15% of the sample. The sequenced sample was blood, either unsorted or a sorted T cell fraction (not recorded which). All receptors derive from a female donor with ankylosing spondylitis or in good health (not recorded which).

This clonotype has more than one count but fewer than ten. The chain links TRBV7-6 to TRBJ2-5; 10 nucleotides agree with TRBD2. The V and J ends lost 5 bases and 4 bases, in that order; junction bases with no gene match: 10. The CDR3 is made up of 16 amino acids. Looked up from germline, CDR1 is SGHVS and CDR2 is FNYEAQ. The CDR3, as DNA: TGTGCCAGCAGCCCGGGACTAGCGAGTTCGACAGAGACCCAGTACTTC. Translated: CASSPGLASSTETQYF.

The genes are TRBV25-1 and TRBJ2-2, with 7 bases matching TRBD1. V lost 7 bases and J lost 4; bases outside the gene matches: 3. Germline CDR1 and CDR2: MGHDK and SYGVNS. CDR3 size: 13 residues. DNA for the CDR3: TGTGCCAGCAACAGGGGTGGCACCGGGGAGCTGTTTTTT. Protein product: CASNRGGTGELFF. Full variable domain (outside the CDR3, taken from reference TRBV25-1 and TRBJ2-2): EADIYQTPRYLVIGTGKKITLECSQTMGHDKMYWYQQDPGMELHLIHYSYGVNSTEKGDLSSESTVSRIRTEHFPLTLESARPSHTSQYLCASNRGGTGELFFGEGSRLTVL.

This clonotype has ten or more counts. CDR3 region: CSATLDNSYEQYF. The CDR3 nucleotides are TGCAGTGCTACCTTAGACAACTCCTACGAGCAGTACTTC. The V call is TRBV29-1, the J call TRBJ2-7, with D unresolved. The CDR3 is 13 residues long. CDR1 and CDR2 (germline): SQVTM, ANQGSEA.

This sequence joins TRBV10-3 and TRBJ2-7, with TRBD1 matching over 9 bases. The ends lost 6 bases at V and 6 bases at J; junction bases unmatched: 9. Germline V gene lookup returns CDR1 ENHRY and CDR2 SYGVKD. CDR3 length: 14 amino acids. CDR3 residues: CAISLRDREPEQYF. CDR3 nucleotide sequence: TGTGCCATCAGCCTCCGGGACAGGGAACCCGAGCAGTACTTC.

This chain joins TRBV30 and TRBJ2-1; 8 bases agree with TRBD2. The CDR3 loop spans 13 amino acids. Germline values: CDR1 GTSNPN, CDR2 SVGIG (reference sequence). V trimming: 5 bases; J trimming: 10 bases; junction bases outside the gene matches: 10. CDR3 nucleotides: TGTGCCTGGTTGGGAGTAGCGGGATCAGAGCAGTTCTTC. Protein product: CAWLGVAGSEQFF.

This clonotype was observed at least ten times. This sequence joins TRBV4-3 and TRBJ1-1, with 7 bases lining up with TRBD1. The V and J ends lost 6 bases and 6 bases, in that order; junction bases with no gene match: 19. This CDR3 comprises 17 residues. The V gene's germline CDR1 is LGHNA and CDR2 YSLEER. CDR3 sequence (DNA): TGCGCCAGCAGGAAAGTCCCCCGATCAGGGGGTAACTCTGAAGCTTTCTTT. As protein: CASRKVPRSGGNSEAFF.

The chain employs TRBV2 and TRBJ1-4, with D perhaps TRBD1 (5 bases). Per the germline V gene, CDR1 is SNHLY and CDR2 is FYNNEI. This CDR3 has 18 amino acids. Trimming removed 11 bases from V and 6 bases from J, with 31 bases in between. CDR3 protein: CAFSFRLGREDDDEKLFF. In DNA, the CDR3 is TGTGCCTTCAGTTTTCGACTGGGCAGGGAGGATGATGATGAAAAACTGTTTTTT.

This clonotype has just a few counts. The J gene is TRBJ1-2, the V gene TRBV3-1; 9 bases agree with TRBD1. CDR1 is LGHDT, CDR2 YNNKEL, per germline (reference sequence). The CDR3 sequence is 15 residues long. V was pared by 2 bases and J by 8 bases, with 9 bases of the junction left unmatched. This CDR3 reads CASSQPWGQGYGYTF. CDR3 bases: TGTGCCAGCAGCCAACCCTGGGGACAGGGCTACGGCTACACCTTC.